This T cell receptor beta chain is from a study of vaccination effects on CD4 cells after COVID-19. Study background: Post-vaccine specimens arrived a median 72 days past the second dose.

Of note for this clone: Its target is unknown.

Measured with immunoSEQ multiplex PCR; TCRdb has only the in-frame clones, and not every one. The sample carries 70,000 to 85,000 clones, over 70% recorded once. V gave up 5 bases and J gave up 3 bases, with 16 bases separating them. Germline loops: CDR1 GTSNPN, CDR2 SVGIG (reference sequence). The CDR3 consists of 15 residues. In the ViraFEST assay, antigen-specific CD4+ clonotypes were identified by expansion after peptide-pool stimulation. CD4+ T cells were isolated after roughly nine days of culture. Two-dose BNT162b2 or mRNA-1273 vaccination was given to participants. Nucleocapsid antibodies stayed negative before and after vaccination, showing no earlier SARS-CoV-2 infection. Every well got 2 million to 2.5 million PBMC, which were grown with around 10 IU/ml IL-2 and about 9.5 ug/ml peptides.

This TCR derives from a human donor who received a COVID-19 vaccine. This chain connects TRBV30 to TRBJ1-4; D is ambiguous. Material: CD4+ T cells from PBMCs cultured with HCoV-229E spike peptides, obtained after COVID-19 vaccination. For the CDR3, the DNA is TGTGCCTGGTCCTTTGCCGGGGATCCTAATGAAAAACTGTTTTTT. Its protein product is CAWSFAGDPNEKLFF. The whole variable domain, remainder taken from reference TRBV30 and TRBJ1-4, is SQTIHQWPATLVQPVGSPLSLECTVEGTSNPNLYWYRQAAGRGLQLLFYSVGIGQISSEVPQNLSASRPQDRQFILSSKKLLLSDSGFYLCAWSFAGDPNEKLFFGSGTQLSVL.